This T cell receptor beta chain was identified in a study of post-analysis software for immune sequencing data. Study context: The cohort encompassed relapsing-remitting, secondary progressive and progressive-relapsing multiple sclerosis disease courses.

With 7 bases clipped from V and 2 bases from J, the junction kept 12 bases outside the gene matches. Germline CDR1 is MNHEY and CDR2 is SVGAGI. The CDR3 covers 16 residues. The TCR beta cDNA libraries contained unique molecular identifiers. There were about 0.95 to 11 million T cells, and around 460,000 cDNA molecules came from them. TCRdb analysed the PCR reads with MiXCR anew, one entry per CDR3 protein. In the table there are about 430,000 distinct CDR3 sequences, approximately 39% of which are singletons. With regard to this clonotype: Its antigen remains unidentified.

Study observations and caveats: F-measure co-clustering was strong for batch-matched samples. There were five TRBV segments more frequent in patients than controls, and TRBV5-6, TRBV5-1 and TRBV20-1 were among them. Multiple sclerosis patients had significantly lower normalized Chao1 diversity than controls.

This clonotype originated in a girl aged 2 to 9 with multiple sclerosis. Sample: blood. The chain joins TRBV6-5 to TRBJ2-7, with TRBD1 identical over 9 bases. The CDR3 loop is CASIPYKGQGPYEQYF. The CDR3 DNA is TGTGCCAGCATTCCTTATAAGGGACAGGGTCCCTACGAGCAGTACTTC.